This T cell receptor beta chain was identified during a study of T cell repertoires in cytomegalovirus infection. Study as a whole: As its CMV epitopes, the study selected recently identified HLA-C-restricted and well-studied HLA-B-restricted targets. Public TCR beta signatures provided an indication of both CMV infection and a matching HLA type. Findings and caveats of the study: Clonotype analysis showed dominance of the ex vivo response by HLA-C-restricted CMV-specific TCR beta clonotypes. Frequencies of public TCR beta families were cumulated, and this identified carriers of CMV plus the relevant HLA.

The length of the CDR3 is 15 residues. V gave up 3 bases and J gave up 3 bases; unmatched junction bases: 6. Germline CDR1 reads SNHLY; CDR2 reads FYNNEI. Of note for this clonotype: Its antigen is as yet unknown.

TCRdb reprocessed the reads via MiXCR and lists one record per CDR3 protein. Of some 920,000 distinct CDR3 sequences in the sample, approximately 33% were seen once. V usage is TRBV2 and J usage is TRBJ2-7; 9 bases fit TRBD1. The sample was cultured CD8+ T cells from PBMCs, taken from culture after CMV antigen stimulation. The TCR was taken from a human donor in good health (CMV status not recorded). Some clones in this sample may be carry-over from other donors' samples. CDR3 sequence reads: CASSEGPGQGYEQYV. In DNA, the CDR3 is TGTGCCAGCAGTGAGGGGCCGGGACAGGGCTACGAGCAGTACGTC.